The 17 T cell receptor beta chains presented below share a single source sample, sequenced in a study of blood T cell repertoires in COVID-19. Sequenced by immunoSEQ multiplex PCR; TCRdb stores in-frame clones only, minus some. The sample consists of more than 75,000 clones, about 92% of them appearing once. The sequencing input was peripheral blood. Receptors were obtained from a man in his fifties with acute or convalescent COVID-19.

The chain employs TRBV5-6 and TRBJ1-6; D gene uncertain. Trimming took off 1 base at V and 4 bases at J, with 12 bases between the two ends. The length of the CDR3 is 16 residues. CDR1 and CDR2 (germline): SGHDT, YYEEEE. DNA of the CDR3: TGTGCCAGCAGCTTGCACCCCCCTAGATATAATTCACCCCTCCACTTT. It specifies CASSLHPPRYNSPLHF. The whole variable domain, remainder taken from reference TRBV5-6 and TRBJ1-6, is DAGVTQSPTHLIKTRGQQVTLRCSPKSGHDTVSWYQQALGQGPQFIFQYYEEEERQRGNFPDRFSGHQFPNYSSELNVNALLLGDSALYLCASSLHPPRYNSPLHFGNGTRLTVT.

This rearrangement joins TRBV6-5 to TRBJ2-1; TRBD1 might be the D (5 bases). CDR1 and CDR2 (germline): MNHEY, SVGAGI. This CDR3 is 13 amino acids long. The V end was cut by 5 bases, the J end by 1 base, with 6 bases between. Here the CDR3 reads CASSRGSYNEQFF. DNA of the CDR3: TGTGCCAGCAGTAGGGGTTCCTACAATGAGCAGTTCTTC.

The chain combines TRBV30 with TRBJ1-2, with D maybe TRBD1 (6 bases). Germline loops: CDR1 GTSNPN, CDR2 SVGIG (reference sequence). CDR3 length: 12 amino acids. The germline V and J ends were trimmed by 5 bases and 5 bases, with 12 bases remaining between them. The DNA of the CDR3 is TGTGCCTGGCGAGGGGGGGCTTATGGCTACACCTTC. It encodes CAWRGGAYGYTF.

This chain links TRBV5-1 with TRBJ2-2; D unclear. Germline V lookup: CDR1 SGHRS, CDR2 YFSETQ. Trimming pared 0 bases from V and 7 bases from J, leaving 10 bases between. The CDR3 has 14 residues. The CDR3 is CASSLDKVNGELFF. CDR3 DNA sequence: TGCGCCAGCAGCTTGGACAAAGTTAACGGGGAGCTGTTTTTT.

The chain combines TRBV7-2 with TRBJ2-1; TRBD1 might be the D (6 bases). CDR1 and CDR2 from the germline V gene are SGHTA and FQGNSA. This CDR3 has 13 residues. V lost 6 bases to trimming and J lost 9 bases, with 15 bases between them. In DNA form, the CDR3 reads TGTGCCAGCAGTCAGGGGTGGGGGCTTGAGCAGTTCTTC. Translation gives CASSQGWGLEQFF.

The V and J genes are TRBV10-3 and TRBJ2-5; D is possibly TRBD2 (7 bases). Germline values: CDR1 ENHRY, CDR2 SYGVKD. The CDR3 is made up of 17 amino acids. The V end lost 0 bases, the J end lost 1 base, and 15 bases lay between the germline ends. CDR3 residues: CAISESQRRGAQETQYF. The CDR3 nucleotides read TGTGCCATCAGTGAGTCTCAGCGCCGGGGGGCCCAAGAGACCCAGTACTTC.

The genes are TRBV5-4 and TRBJ1-2; unclear D gene. Trimming took off 5 bases at V and 3 bases at J, with 11 bases between the two ends. Per the germline V gene, CDR1 is SGHNT and CDR2 is YYREEE (reference sequence). The CDR3 runs 13 residues. The chain's CDR3 is CASRKDVDYGYTF. The CDR3 DNA is TGTGCCAGCAGAAAAGATGTAGACTATGGCTACACCTTC.

The V and J genes are TRBV19 and TRBJ2-1; 8 positions agree with TRBD2. The CDR3 length is 15 residues. CDR1 LNHDA and CDR2 SQIVND come from the germline V gene (reference sequence). With 6 bases clipped from V and 3 bases from J, the junction kept 7 bases outside the gene matches. The CDR3 sequence is CASSQGSGSYNEQFF. In DNA form, the CDR3 reads TGTGCCAGTAGCCAAGGGAGCGGGAGCTACAATGAGCAGTTCTTC.

This chain connects TRBV28 to TRBJ2-1; 7 nucleotides align to TRBD1. V dropped 6 bases and J dropped 2; count of bases not matched to a gene: 7. The germline V gene encodes CDR1 MDHEN and CDR2 SYDVKM. The CDR3 covers 15 residues. As DNA, the CDR3 is TGTGCCAGCAGGGTAAACAGGGGCGCCTACAATGAGCAGTTCTTC. This sequence encodes CASRVNRGAYNEQFF. Full variable domain (outside the CDR3, taken from reference TRBV28 and TRBJ2-1): DVKVTQSSRYLVKRTGEKVFLECVQDMDHENMFWYRQDPGLGLRLIYFSYDVKMKEKGDIPEGYSVSREKKERFSLILESASTNQTSMYLCASRVNRGAYNEQFFGPGTRLTVL.

The gene calls are TRBV19 and TRBJ1-1; possibly TRBD1 for D (6 bases). CDR1 is LNHDA and CDR2 is SQIVND in the germline V gene (reference sequence). This CDR3 has 13 amino acids. Trimming took off 7 bases at V and 5 bases at J, with 14 bases between the two ends. DNA of the CDR3: TGTGCCAGTACGGGGGGCGCAAGGACTGAAGCTTTCTTT. It codes for CASTGGARTEAFF.

J is TRBJ2-7 and V is TRBV7-4, with 7 bases lining up with TRBD2. Germline V gene lookup returns CDR1 SGHVT and CDR2 SQSDAQ. Trimming removed 1 base from V and 6 bases from J; junction bases left unmatched: 9. This CDR3 contains 15 residues. CDR3 DNA: TGTGCCAGCAGCTTAGTAATCGCAGGGAGGGGCGAGCAGTACTTC. Translated, it gives CASSLVIAGRGEQYF.

The genes are TRBV2 and TRBJ1-6; D gene unclear. The V gene's germline CDR1 is SNHLY and CDR2 FYNNEI. The CDR3 runs to 14 residues. Trimming shortened V by 6 bases and J by 8 bases, and 14 bases separated the two germline ends. CDR3 protein: CASRSGQRDSPLHF. CDR3 DNA sequence: TGTGCCAGCAGGTCAGGCCAACGAGATTCACCCCTCCACTTT.

The rearrangement joins TRBV7-6 to TRBJ2-2, with 14 bases that match TRBD2. CDR1 and CDR2 from the germline V gene are SGHVS and FNYEAQ. V was pared by 6 bases and J by 3 bases, with 3 bases of the junction left unmatched. The CDR3 has 16 amino acids. The chain's CDR3 is CASRKTSGGDTGELFF. The CDR3 DNA is TGTGCCAGCAGAAAGACTAGCGGGGGGGACACCGGGGAGCTGTTTTTT.

This chain joins TRBV19 and TRBJ1-5, with no clear D. CDR1 and CDR2 (germline): LNHDA, SQIVND (reference sequence). The CDR3 is 16 residues long. Trimming removed 2 bases from V and 3 bases from J, with 14 bases in between. CDR3 sequence reads: CASSIRGAGLNQPQHF. Here the CDR3 DNA reads TGTGCCAGTAGTATACGGGGAGCAGGCCTCAATCAGCCCCAGCATTTT.

The chain combines TRBV18 with TRBJ2-1, with D perhaps TRBD2 (6 bases). V gave up 4 bases and J gave up 6 bases, with 10 bases separating them. The CDR3 extends over 13 amino acids. Germline V gene lookup returns CDR1 KGHSH and CDR2 LQKENI. CDR3 amino acids: CASSRAGSNEQFF. In DNA form, the CDR3 reads TGTGCCAGCTCACGCGCGGGGAGCAATGAGCAGTTCTTC.

The chain's CDR3 is CASTGGETQYF. DNA of the CDR3: TGTGCCAGTACAGGGGGAGAGACCCAGTACTTC. V gene TRBV19 combines with J gene TRBJ2-5; 7 bases agree with TRBD1. There are 11 residues in the CDR3. Germline CDR1 reads LNHDA; CDR2 reads SQIVND (reference sequence). The V and J ends lost 7 bases and 4 bases, in that order; junction bases with no gene match: 0.

The V call is TRBV2, the J call TRBJ1-6; D gene ambiguous. Trimming took 1 base from V and 6 from J, leaving 10 bases between them. The CDR3 is 15 amino acids. Germline V gene data show CDR1 as SNHLY and CDR2 as FYNNEI. The CDR3 DNA reads as TGTGCCAGCAGTGAAGTTGGTGGGCCTAATTCACCCCTCCACTTT. Translating gives CASSEVGGPNSPLHF.